Listed here is a single TCR beta chain. The table came from immunoSEQ multiplex PCR; TCRdb's copy has only in-frame clones and leaves some out. The data contain over 100,000 clones, 80% to 95% of them singletons. The CDR3 is 15 amino acids. Germline CDR1 reads MNHEY; CDR2 reads SVGAGI. V was pared by 5 bases and J by 2 bases, with 13 bases between. The data were taken from a study of control samples from healthy donors and cancer patients. The chain carries TRBV6-5 and TRBJ1-3; TRBD1 is a possible D gene (5 bases). This TCR was recovered from a man aged 18-30 years in good health. Material: blood. The CDR3 DNA is TGTGCCAGCAGTCCCGTCGGGGGGGCTGGAAACACCATATATTTT. Its translation is CASSPVGGAGNTIYF.